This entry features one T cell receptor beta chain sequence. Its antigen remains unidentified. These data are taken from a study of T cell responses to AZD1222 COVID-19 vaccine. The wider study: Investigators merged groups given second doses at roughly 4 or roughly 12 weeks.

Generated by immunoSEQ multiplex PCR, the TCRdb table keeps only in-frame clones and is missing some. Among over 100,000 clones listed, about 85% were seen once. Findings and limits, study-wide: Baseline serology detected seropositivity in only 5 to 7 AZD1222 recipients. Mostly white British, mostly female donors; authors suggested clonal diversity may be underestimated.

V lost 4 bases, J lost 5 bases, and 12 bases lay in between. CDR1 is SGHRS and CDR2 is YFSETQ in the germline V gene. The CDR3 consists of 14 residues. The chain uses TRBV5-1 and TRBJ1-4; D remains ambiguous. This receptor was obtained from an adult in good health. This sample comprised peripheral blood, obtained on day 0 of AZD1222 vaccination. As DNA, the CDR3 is TGCGCCAGCAGCCCGGTGGATCTCAATGAAAAACTGTTTTTT. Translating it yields CASSPVDLNEKLFF.